A selection of T cell receptor beta chains follows, all from one sample in a study of OX40 agonist ivuxolimab in advanced cancers. Only in-frame clones appear in the TCRdb table, and some are missing; sequencing was by immunoSEQ multiplex PCR. This repertoire shows 74,000 or so clones, 90% to 95% found once; its top ten account for more than 0.3%. The sample was CD4+ or CD8+ T cells sorted from blood, taken in a trial of the OX40 agonist ivuxolimab. Source of these receptors: an adult with an advanced solid tumor such as melanoma, head and neck, liver or kidney cancer. The CDR3 runs from the conserved cysteine through the conserved F or W. Fields, in order: D gene, V gene, clone size, J gene, CDR3 DNA, CDR3 protein. D genes are given only for firm matches. For some rows the clone size is stated as once, few or many, or as a class when expanded; others skip it.

NA	TRBV2	once	TRBJ2-3	TGTGCCAGCGGGGAGGAGGAGTTCAGGGCAGATACGCAGTATTTT	CASGEEEFRADTQYF
TRBD1	TRBV5-1	NA	TRBJ2-7	TGCGCCAGCAGCCCTCGGACAGGGGGAACCTACGAGCAGTACTTC	CASSPRTGGTYEQYF
TRBD1	TRBV6-5	NA	TRBJ2-7	TGTGCCAGCAGGGACAGGGAAGGAGCGTACGAGCAGTACTTC	CASRDREGAYEQYF
NA	TRBV7-8	NA	TRBJ1-1	TGTGCCAGCAGCTTAGTCACTAGGGTAGGGGCCAGTGAAGCTTTCTTT	CASSLVTRVGASEAFF
NA	TRBV11-1	once	TRBJ2-7	TGTGCCAGCAGCTTAGATCTGGGCCGGAACGAGCAGTACTTC	CASSLDLGRNEQYF
TRBD1	TRBV5-1	NA	TRBJ2-7	TGCGCCAGCAGCCCCGGGACAGGGCAGCTCAACGAGCAGTACTTC	CASSPGTGQLNEQYF
NA	TRBV10-3	NA	TRBJ2-7	TGTGCCATCAGTGATATCTACGAGCAGTACTTC	CAISDIYEQYF
TRBD2	TRBV11-3	NA	TRBJ2-7	TGTGCCAGCAGCTTAGGAGGGACTAGCGGGAGGAAATACTTC	CASSLGGTSGRKYF
TRBD2	TRBV4-1	NA	TRBJ2-7	TGCGCCAGCAGCCACTCCGGACTAGCGGGAGCGGGAGAGCAGTACTTC	CASSHSGLAGAGEQYF
TRBD1	TRBV28	NA	TRBJ1-4	TGTGCCAGCAAAGGACAGGGGGCATTAGAAAAACTGTTTTTT	CASKGQGALEKLFF
NA	TRBV6-5	NA	TRBJ1-4	TGTGCCAGCAGCGGGAACAGGGTAAAACTGTTTTTT	CASSGNRVKLFF
NA	TRBV25-1	NA	TRBJ2-2	TGTGCCAGCAGTGGCGAATGGGGGACGAACACCGGGGAGCTGTTTTTT	CASSGEWGTNTGELFF
NA	TRBV5-6	NA	TRBJ2-5	TGTGCCAGCAGCTTGGGACAGGCGATACAAGAGACCCAGTACTTC	CASSLGQAIQETQYF
NA	TRBV5-1	NA	TRBJ2-5	TGCGCCAGCAGCAGGAGGGCCAACCAAGAGACCCAGTACTTC	CASSRRANQETQYF
TRBD2	TRBV9	NA	TRBJ2-1	TGTGCCAGCAGCCCCGGACTAGCGGGAGAGCAGTTCTTC	CASSPGLAGEQFF
NA	TRBV7-9	NA	TRBJ2-2	TGTGCCAGCAGCTTATATGAAGCGCCGTCACTGAACACCGGGGAGCTGTTTTTT	CASSLYEAPSLNTGELFF
NA	TRBV15	few	TRBJ1-2	TGTGCCACCAGCAGCGATCCAGAGGGGGGGAGAGGCTACACCTTC	CATSSDPEGGRGYTF
NA	TRBV2	NA	TRBJ2-4	TGTGCCAGCAGTGAAGTGGGTGGAAACATTCAGTACTTC	CASSEVGGNIQYF
NA	TRBV7-9	NA	TRBJ1-5	TGTGCCAGCAGCTCCGGCGGGGGGCGGAATCAGCCCCAGCATTTT	CASSSGGGRNQPQHF
TRBD2	TRBV5-1	NA	TRBJ2-1	TGCGCCAGCAGCTTGTTTGCGGGAGGAGAATACAATGAGCAGTTCTTC	CASSLFAGGEYNEQFF
TRBD1	TRBV10-3	NA	TRBJ2-3	TGTGCCATAGACGCCGGGACAGGTGTAGATACGCAGTATTTT	CAIDAGTGVDTQYF
NA	TRBV18	NA	TRBJ2-5	TGTGCCAGCTCACCTTCGTACCAAGAGACCCAGTACTTC	CASSPSYQETQYF
NA	TRBV27	once	TRBJ1-1	TGTGCCAGCAGTTTCGGGCAGGCTAACACTGAAGCTTTCTTT	CASSFGQANTEAFF
NA	TRBV27	NA	TRBJ2-1	TGTGCCAGCAGTTTTCCAGGGGATGAGCAGTTCTTC	CASSFPGDEQFF
NA	TRBV28	NA	TRBJ1-4	TGTGCCAGCAGTTTTTTATCAGGAGCTAATGAAAAACTGTTTTTT	CASSFLSGANEKLFF
NA	TRBV5-4	NA	TRBJ2-5	TGTGCCAGCAGCTTATGGACAGAAGAGACCCAGTACTTC	CASSLWTEETQYF
TRBD1	TRBV18	NA	TRBJ2-6	TGTGCCAGCTCTAGACAGGGCGCTGGGGCCAACGTCCTGACTTTC	CASSRQGAGANVLTF
NA	TRBV6-5	NA	TRBJ2-1	TGTGCCAGCAGTTACGGTGGGTCCTACAATGAGCAGTTCTTC	CASSYGGSYNEQFF
TRBD1	TRBV19	NA	TRBJ1-1	TGTGCCAGTAGAGGGGGCAGGGACACTGAAGCTTTCTTT	CASRGGRDTEAFF
TRBD2	TRBV7-8	NA	TRBJ2-2	TGTGCCAGCAGCCTTTTAGCGGGAAAGAACACCGGGGAGCTGTTTTTT	CASSLLAGKNTGELFF
TRBD1	TRBV6-6	NA	TRBJ2-2	TGTGCCAGCAGACAGGGGGCGAACACCGGGGAGCTGTTTTTT	CASRQGANTGELFF
TRBD1	TRBV19	NA	TRBJ2-5	TGTGCCAGTAGCCCGACAGGGCAAGAGACCCAGTACTTC	CASSPTGQETQYF
NA	TRBV10-3	NA	TRBJ2-3	TGTGCCATCAATCCGGGACCCATCACAGATACGCAGTATTTT	CAINPGPITDTQYF
TRBD2	TRBV10-3	NA	TRBJ2-7	TGTGCCATCAGCCCCGGGGGGGGAACTCCCTACGAGCAGTACTTC	CAISPGGGTPYEQYF
NA	TRBV28	NA	TRBJ1-5	NA	CASSSGQGNQPQHF
TRBD2	TRBV10-3	NA	TRBJ2-3	TGTGCCATCAGTGCGTTGGGACTAGCGCTACGGACAGATACGCAGTATTTT	CAISALGLALRTDTQYF
TRBD1	TRBV7-2	NA	TRBJ2-1	TGTGCCAGCAGCTTGGGACAGGGTGCAAATGAGCAGTTCTTC	CASSLGQGANEQFF
TRBD1	TRBV29-1	NA	TRBJ1-1	TGCAGCGCCCCTACCCCAGGGGGTAACACTGAAGCTTTCTTT	CSAPTPGGNTEAFF
NA	TRBV4-2	NA	TRBJ2-1	TGTGCCAGCAGCCAAGATCGTCAGTATTACAATGAGCAGTTCTTC	CASSQDRQYYNEQFF
NA	TRBV25-1	NA	TRBJ1-2	TGTGCCAGCAGTGGATTGGGCGACCAGGCCTACTATGGCTACACCTTC	CASSGLGDQAYYGYTF
NA	TRBV5-6	NA	TRBJ1-3	TGTGCCAGCAGCTCTCAGAGTACCTCTGGAAACACCATATATTTT	CASSSQSTSGNTIYF
NA	TRBV6-1	NA	TRBJ1-5	TGTGCCAGCAGTGAACCGCTCCGAGGTCAGCCCCAGCATTTT	CASSEPLRGQPQHF
NA	TRBV11-2	NA	TRBJ1-2	TGTGCCAGCAGCCCACGAGGAAGGGGTGGCTACACCTTC	CASSPRGRGGYTF
NA	TRBV4-3	NA	TRBJ1-5	TGCGCCAGCAGCCAAGAATGGCGGGTTAATCAGCCCCAGCATTTT	CASSQEWRVNQPQHF
NA	TRBV27	once	TRBJ1-5	TGTGCCAGCAGGGAGGGATTAGAGCAGCCCCAGCATTTT	CASREGLEQPQHF
NA	TRBV19	NA	TRBJ2-1	TGTGCCAGTAGTATTAGCAGGGCGAGCAATGAGCAGTTCTTC	CASSISRASNEQFF